Detailed here is one TCR beta chain. Its specificity is unknown. The data belong to a study of cytomegalovirus exposure and HLA in healthy donors. Study-level results: The study flagged some 180 TCR beta chains as cytomegalovirus-associated.

This table comes from immunoSEQ multiplex PCR, and its TCRdb copy is limited to in-frame clones, with some not included. This sample has over 200,000 clones, with approximately 82% found just once. Germline V lookup: CDR1 SNHLY, CDR2 FYNNEI. Trimming pared 1 base from V and 4 bases from J, leaving 5 bases between. The CDR3 spans 13 residues. The sample was PBMCs. The chain uses TRBV2 and TRBJ1-5; unclear D gene. The sequence was obtained from a woman between 18 and 29 years old in good health and CMV-seronegative. The CDR3 region is CASSEVANQPQHF. For the CDR3, the DNA is TGTGCCAGCAGTGAAGTGGCGAATCAGCCCCAGCATTTT.